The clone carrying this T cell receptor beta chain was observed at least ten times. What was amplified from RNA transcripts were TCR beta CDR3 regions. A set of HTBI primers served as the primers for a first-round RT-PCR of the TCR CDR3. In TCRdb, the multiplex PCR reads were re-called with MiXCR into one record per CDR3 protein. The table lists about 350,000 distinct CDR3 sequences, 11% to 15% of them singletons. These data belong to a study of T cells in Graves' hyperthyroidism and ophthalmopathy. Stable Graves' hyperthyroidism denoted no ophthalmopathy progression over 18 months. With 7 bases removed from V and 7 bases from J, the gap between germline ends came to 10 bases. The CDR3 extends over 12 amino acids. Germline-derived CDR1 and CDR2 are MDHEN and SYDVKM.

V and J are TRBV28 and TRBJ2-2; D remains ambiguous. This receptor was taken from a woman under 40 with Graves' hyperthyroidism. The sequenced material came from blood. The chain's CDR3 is CASTLGFGELFF. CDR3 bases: TGTGCCAGCACCTTGGGGTTCGGGGAGCTGTTTTTT.